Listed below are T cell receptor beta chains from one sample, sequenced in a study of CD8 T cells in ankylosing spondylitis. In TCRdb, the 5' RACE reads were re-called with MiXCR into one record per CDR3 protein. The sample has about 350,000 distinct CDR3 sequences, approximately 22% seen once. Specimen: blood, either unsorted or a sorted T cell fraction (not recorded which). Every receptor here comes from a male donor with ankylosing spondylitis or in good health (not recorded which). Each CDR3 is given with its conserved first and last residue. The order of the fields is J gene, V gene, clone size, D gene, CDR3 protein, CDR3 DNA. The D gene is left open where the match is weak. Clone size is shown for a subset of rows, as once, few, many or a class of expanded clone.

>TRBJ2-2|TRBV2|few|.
CASSSPALPSTGELFF
TGTGCCAGCAGTTCCCCGGCCCTTCCTAGCACCGGGGAGCTGTTTTTT
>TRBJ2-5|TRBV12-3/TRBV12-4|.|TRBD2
CASSLASGGIGETQYF
TGTGCCAGCAGTTTGGCAAGCGGGGGGATTGGAGAGACCCAGTACTTC
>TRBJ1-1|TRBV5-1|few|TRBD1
CASSPRGPGTEAFF
TGCGCCAGCAGCCCCAGGGGGCCTGGGACTGAAGCTTTCTTT
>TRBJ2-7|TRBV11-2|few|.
CASSSPGQLDYEQYF
TGTGCCAGCAGCTCCCCCGGACAGCTCGATTACGAGCAGTACTTC
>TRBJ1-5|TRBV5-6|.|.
CASSWGPGNQPQHF
TGTGCCAGCAGCTGGGGCCCCGGGAATCAGCCCCAGCATTTT
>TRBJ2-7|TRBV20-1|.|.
CSASATGPYEQYF
TGCAGTGCTAGCGCCACAGGCCCCTACGAGCAGTACTTC
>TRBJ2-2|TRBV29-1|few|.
CSVVKGGPTGELFF
TGCAGCGTTGTGAAGGGGGGGCCGACCGGGGAGCTGTTTTTT
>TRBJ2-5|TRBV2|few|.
CASTRAGQETQYF
TGTGCCAGCACACGGGCAGGACAAGAGACCCAGTACTTC
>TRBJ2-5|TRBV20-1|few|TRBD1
CSADGDRGRQETQYF
TGCAGTGCTGACGGGGACAGGGGTCGGCAAGAGACCCAGTACTTC
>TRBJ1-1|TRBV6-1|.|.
CASSALENTEAFF
TGTGCCAGCAGTGCCCTCGAGAACACTGAAGCTTTCTTT
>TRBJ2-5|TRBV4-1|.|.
CASSQWETQYF
TGCGCCAGCAGCCAATGGGAGACCCAGTACTTC
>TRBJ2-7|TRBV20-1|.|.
CSAQTGYSYEQYF
TGCAGTGCTCAGACGGGGTACTCCTACGAGCAGTACTTC
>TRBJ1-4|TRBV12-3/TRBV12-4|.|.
CASSLWSPGGGLFF
TGTGCCAGCAGTTTATGGTCGCCTGGGGGGGGACTGTTTTTT
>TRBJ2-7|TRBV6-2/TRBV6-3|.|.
CAISEIDTYEQYF
TGTGCCATCTCGGAAATTGACACCTACGAGCAGTACTTC